This T cell receptor (beta chain) was recorded in a study of T cell responses to AZD1222 COVID-19 vaccine. Study conclusions and caveats: The donor group comprised mostly white British people and more females; the analysis possibly underestimated clonal diversity. Nearly half of spike-specific TCRs reportedly target unmutated variant regions.

V trimming: 5 bases; J trimming: 5 bases; junction bases outside the gene matches: 5. The length of the CDR3 is 14 residues. The germline V gene encodes CDR1 MDHEN and CDR2 SYDVKM. Comments on this clone: Its antigen is undetermined.

The table came from immunoSEQ multiplex PCR; TCRdb's copy has only in-frame clones and leaves some out. The table shows 200,000 or so clones, with 90% to 95% occurring only once. The specimen comprised peripheral blood, sampled 28 days after the second AZD1222 dose. The TCR sequence derives from an adult who received the AZD1222 COVID-19 vaccine. The chain couples TRBV28 to TRBJ2-3; 9 nucleotides match TRBD2. CDR3 DNA: TGTGCCAGCAGTCCCCGCGGGGGGGAAGATACGCAGTATTTT. Its protein is CASSPRGGEDTQYF.